In its sample, the clone carrying this TCR beta chain was seen many times. The target antigen is unknown. These data belong to a study of shared clonotypes between healthy human individuals. Broader study findings: Clonotypes not shared had lower generation probabilities than those common to all four donors.

Method: immunoSEQ multiplex PCR; TCRdb's copy keeps in-frame clones and lacks some. The sample holds some 1,100,000 clones, around three quarters seen once. Researchers partitioned CD4+ cells into CD45RA+ naive and CD45RA-negative memory subsets. The receptor's source is a man younger than 35 in good health. Some clones in this sample may be carry-over from other donors' samples. What was sequenced was memory CD4+ T cells from PBMCs. Subset reported: CD45RA-negative fraction.

CDR3 residues: CASSLARQGGYTF. The CDR3 DNA is TGTGCCAGCAGTTTAGCGAGACAGGGAGGCTACACCTTC. The chain combines TRBV28 with TRBJ1-2, with 7 bases that match TRBD1. Germline V gives CDR1 MDHEN, CDR2 SYDVKM. There are 13 residues in the CDR3. With V trimmed by 2 bases and J by 8 bases, 5 bases remained unmatched.